A selection of T cell receptor beta chains follows, all from one sample in a study of blood T cell repertoires in COVID-19. Data came from immunoSEQ multiplex PCR; TCRdb stores just in-frame clones and leaves some out. This sample has just over 200,000 clones, with roughly 80% found just once. The specimen was peripheral blood. These receptor sequences come from a woman in her seventies with acute or convalescent COVID-19. Each CDR3 is given with its conserved first and last residue. Each record gives: J gene, D gene, V gene, clone size, CDR3 length, CDR3 protein, CDR3 DNA. D genes are given only for firm matches. The listing skips clone size in some rows; elsewhere it reads once, few, many or a size class.

TRBJ1-5	.	TRBV28	.	12	CASSAYNQPQHF	TGTGCCAGCAGTGCCTACAATCAGCCCCAGCATTTT
TRBJ1-1	TRBD1	TRBV7-2	.	18	CASSLASTGSAPKTEAFF	TGTGCCAGCAGCTTAGCGTCGACAGGGTCGGCTCCGAAGACTGAAGCTTTCTTT
TRBJ1-2	TRBD1	TRBV28	.	15	CASTPRDRVNYGYTF	TGTGCCAGCACCCCCCGCGACAGGGTCAACTATGGCTACACCTTC
TRBJ1-2	.	TRBV6-5	.	12	CASRGRDYGYTF	TGTGCCAGCCGAGGCCGGGACTATGGCTACACCTTC
TRBJ2-3	TRBD2	TRBV7-8	.	17	CASRLGLAGTRTDTQYF	TGTGCCAGCAGACTCGGACTAGCGGGAACCCGCACAGATACGCAGTATTTT
TRBJ2-1	TRBD1	TRBV7-3	.	13	CASSPRQGGEQFF	TGTGCCAGCAGCCCACGACAGGGGGGTGAGCAGTTCTTC
TRBJ1-1	.	TRBV11-3	.	15	CASSLDASGWTEAFF	TGTGCCAGCAGCTTAGATGCTTCAGGGTGGACTGAAGCTTTCTTT
TRBJ2-7	TRBD2	TRBV28	.	12	CASGLVKDEQYF	TGTGCCAGCGGACTAGTAAAAGACGAGCAGTACTTC
TRBJ2-3	TRBD2	TRBV6-6	.	13	CASSFELAGVEYF	TGTGCCAGCAGTTTCGAACTAGCGGGAGTAGAGTATTTT
TRBJ2-1	TRBD2	TRBV10-3	.	17	CAISESLAAGLDNEQFF	TGTGCCATCAGTGAGTCCCTAGCAGCGGGACTCGACAATGAGCAGTTCTTC
TRBJ1-1	TRBD1	TRBV6-4	.	14	CASSPGQQNTEAFF	TGTGCCAGCTCCCCGGGACAGCAGAACACTGAAGCTTTCTTT
TRBJ1-2	.	TRBV28	.	12	CASSAGEGGYTF	TGTGCCAGCAGCGCAGGGGAAGGAGGCTACACCTTC
TRBJ1-1	TRBD1	TRBV7-2	.	14	CASSPHRQGAEAFF	TGTGCCAGCAGCCCCCATCGACAGGGGGCTGAAGCTTTCTTT
TRBJ2-7	TRBD2	TRBV20-1	.	13	CSASLAGAREQYF	TGCAGTGCTAGTTTGGCGGGAGCTCGTGAGCAGTACTTC
TRBJ1-1	TRBD1	TRBV11-3	once	18	CASSLTRTGVKVNTEAFF	TGTGCCAGCAGCCTCACCAGGACAGGGGTGAAAGTGAACACTGAAGCTTTCTTT
TRBJ2-2	TRBD2	TRBV6-1	.	17	CASSETSGTIYTGELFF	TGTGCCAGCAGTGAAACCAGCGGGACGATCTACACCGGGGAGCTGTTTTTT
TRBJ2-1	TRBD2	TRBV5-1	.	13	CASSPGLDNEQFF	TGCGCCAGCAGTCCCGGACTAGACAATGAGCAGTTCTTC
TRBJ2-3	.	TRBV28	few	16	CASSLSYGSFSDTQYF	TGTGCCAGCAGTTTATCTTACGGGAGTTTCAGTGATACGCAGTATTTT
TRBJ2-1	TRBD2	TRBV27	once	19	CASSPNGLAGPSSYNEQFF	TGTGCCAGCAGTCCGAACGGACTAGCGGGGCCTAGCTCCTACAATGAGCAGTTCTTC
TRBJ1-3	TRBD1	TRBV4-1	once	16	CASSQTGTGFGNTIYF	TGCGCCAGCAGCCAGACGGGGACAGGGTTTGGAAACACCATATATTTT
TRBJ1-5	.	TRBV5-8	.	16	CASSLVFLGGNQPQHF	TGTGCCAGCAGCTTGGTCTTTCTTGGGGGGAATCAGCCCCAGCATTTT
TRBJ1-4	.	TRBV28	.	14	CASSLEGVVEKLFF	TGTGCCAGCAGTTTAGAGGGGGTTGTTGAAAAACTGTTTTTT
TRBJ2-3	TRBD2	TRBV6-5	.	16	CASSSPGGGTTDTQYF	TGTGCCAGCAGTTCCCCGGGGGGAGGTACCACAGATACGCAGTATTTT
TRBJ1-2	.	TRBV2	.	13	CASQQALPYGYTF	TGTGCCAGCCAACAGGCCTTACCCTATGGCTACACCTTC
TRBJ2-2	TRBD1	TRBV28	.	17	CASSLALTGFNTGELFF	TGTGCCAGCAGTTTAGCCCTGACAGGGTTCAACACCGGGGAGCTGTTTTTT
TRBJ1-1	.	TRBV5-4	.	14	CASSPLGQHTEAFF	TGTGCCAGCAGCCCCCTCGGACAGCACACTGAAGCTTTCTTT
TRBJ2-1	TRBD2	TRBV4-2	.	14	CASTGTSVYNEQFF	TGTGCCAGCACCGGGACTAGCGTTTACAATGAGCAGTTCTTC
TRBJ2-3	.	TRBV29-1	once	18	CSVPRNGGQFLTTDTQYF	TGCAGCGTGCCCCGGAACGGCGGACAGTTCCTAACCACAGATACGCAGTATTTT
TRBJ1-1	.	TRBV3-1/TRBV3-2	.	13	CASSPGTYTEAFF	TGTGCCAGCAGCCCAGGGACTTACACTGAAGCTTTCTTT
TRBJ2-5	.	TRBV18	.	13	CASSSGVQETQYF	TGTGCCAGCTCATCCGGGGTGCAAGAGACCCAGTACTTC
TRBJ2-7	.	TRBV7-7	.	14	CASSPSGVSYEQYF	TGTGCCAGCAGCCCGTCGGGGGTCTCCTACGAGCAGTACTTC
TRBJ1-1	.	TRBV11-3	.	13	CASSLDRNTEAFF	TGTGCCAGCAGCCTAGACAGGAACACTGAAGCTTTCTTT